This entry is about one T cell receptor (beta chain). Its antigen is not yet known. No much larger clone is present one base from it, and per-base qualities are unavailable. This specimen comes from a study of identical twins (dated by TCRdb to 2015 to 2016). Looking at the study overall: TCR alpha and beta repertoires from monozygotic twins, unrelated adults of various ages and cord blood were deep-sequenced to test whether fetal clonotypes persist. Replicate twin experiments were performed at different times using different library preparation protocols to rule out contamination. General conclusions and limits of the study: Fewer insertions were carried by abundant cord blood beta clonotypes; a weaker similar trend was observed in young adult naive repertoires, while no such trend was observed in memory repertoires. A weaker excess of twin sharing was found in beta out-of-frame sequences because the signal-to-noise ratio was lowered by fewer shared sequences. Because the same donors could not be followed over many years, the conclusions depended on cross-sectional statistical analysis. Invariant T cells such as MAIT and iNKT could partly confound zero-insertion analyses, though diverse VJ usage argued against this for most clonotypes. Compared with coincidental sharing between unrelated individuals, out-of-frame TCR alpha sequences shared between twins had an excess of sequences with low generation probability. In monozygotic twins, recombination models systematically underestimated out-of-frame TCR alpha sharing, but the models matched the sharing seen between unrelated individuals.

The method behind the library was 5' RACE. TCRdb lists the instrument as Illumina HiSeq 2000. Template switching added a universal primer binding site, and the final cDNA carried a unique molecular identifier that allowed TCR cDNA molecules to be counted accurately. First-strand cDNA for TCR alpha and beta chains was synthesized from specific primers in the conserved constant-segment region. To control for contamination, every cDNA library was double barcoded, receiving both a SMART-Mk sample barcode and Illumina barcodes. TruSeq adapter sequences along with Illumina sample barcodes were introduced in two successive PCR steps. The TCR alpha and beta cDNA libraries were sequenced on the Illumina HiSeq platform using custom primers. As for how the authors treated the data: Unique molecular identifiers were extracted from raw reads with MiGEC, and CDR3 positions were determined with MiXCR. For each individual, recombination models were inferred using an EM algorithm with the repgenHMM and IGoR tools. The tcR package in R was used for shared clonotype analysis, with sharing normalized by the product of cloneset sizes. To study raw recombination free of thymic and clonal selection effects, out-of-frame nonproductive sequences were analyzed. The public reads were reanalyzed by TCRdb: fastp trimming at Q25, MiXCR alignment, in-frame beta chains only. Identical CDR3 proteins give one entry, which carries the most common genes and DNA. The V and J calls reflect TCRdb's pipeline rather than the authors' work. The sample table records hundreds of thousands of distinct CDR3 sequences; approximately 18% of these occur just once. Over 10% of the sample rests with the top ten.

Only healthy Caucasian donors were included. The twin cohort consisted of three pairs of female monozygotic twins, all aged roughly 18 to 29 years. The RNA used for TCR libraries was isolated from peripheral blood mononuclear cells. CDR1 and CDR2, per the germline V gene, are MNHEY and SVGEGT. The junction carries 8 bases between V and J, which are trimmed by 5 bases and 6 bases respectively. The CDR3 runs 12 amino acids, cysteine and phenylalanine included. CDR3 DNA only is kept here, 36 bases in frame from base 1. The same data also contributed to another study, on T cells expressing NK-cell markers. The second study's paper adds: Three sorted T-cell subsets (CD3+CD56+NKG2C+, CD3+CD56+NKG2C- and CD3+CD56-NKG2C+) from under 10 donors had their TCR beta-chain repertoires profiled. Among the eight sequenced donors, only one was HCMV-seronegative, while the other seven were HCMV-seropositive. To restrict sorting to alphabetaTCR-expressing T cells, an anti-gammadeltaTCR antibody was added in several experiments. In six donors, the dominant CD3+CD56+NKG2C+ clonotypes were found to rank among the top 10 CD8+ clonotypes and to make up about 1.0-7.5% of CD8+ T cells. Those dominant clonotypes were again the most abundant among CD3+CD56-NKG2C+ cells in a handful of donors, at 28.3-60.1%. It remained unclear whether the expanded NKG2C-expressing T cell clones were specific for HCMV antigens. All eight donors whose samples were sequenced were randomly selected healthy volunteers, three of them men and five women. A commercial ELISA kit detecting HCMV-specific IgG in serum was used to determine HCMV serostatus. For five to seven donors, unsorted PBMC were also used to sequence bulk peripheral blood T-cell repertoires. Reads were demultiplexed and grouped by UMI with MIGEC, and clonotypes were assembled and quantified with MiTCR. To exclude erroneous sequences, only TCR cDNA sequences supported by at least two reads were retained. The tcR package was used for downstream repertoire analysis, with clonotypes matched between fractions based on CDR3 nucleotide sequence plus V segment. VDJmatch was used to annotate antigen specificity against VDJdb, with one amino acid substitution allowed in CDR3.

The TCR sequence derives from a woman in her late teens or twenties in good health. The rearrangement joined TRBV6-2 or TRBV6-3 to TRBJ2-1; the D segment cannot be called with confidence. Sequenced input: PBMCs. The sequenced DNA: TGTGCCAGCAGTAGCCGGTTCAATGAGCAGTTCTTC. It is translated as CASSSRFNEQFF.